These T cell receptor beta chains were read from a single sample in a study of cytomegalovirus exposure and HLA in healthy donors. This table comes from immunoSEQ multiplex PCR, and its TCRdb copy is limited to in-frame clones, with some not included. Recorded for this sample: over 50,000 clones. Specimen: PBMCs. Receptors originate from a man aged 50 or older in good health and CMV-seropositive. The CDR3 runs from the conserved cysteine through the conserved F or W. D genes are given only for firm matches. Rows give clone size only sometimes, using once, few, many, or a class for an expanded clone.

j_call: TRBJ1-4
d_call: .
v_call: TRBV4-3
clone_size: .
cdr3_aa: CASSQAVLREKLFF
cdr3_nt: TGCGCCAGCAGCCAAGCGGTCTTAAGAGAAAAACTGTTTTTT

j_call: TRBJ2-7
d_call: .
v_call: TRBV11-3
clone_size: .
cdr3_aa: CASSSTGYEQYF
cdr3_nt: TGTGCCAGCAGCTCAACAGGGTACGAGCAGTACTTC

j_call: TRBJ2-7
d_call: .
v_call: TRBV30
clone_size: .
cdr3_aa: CAWGAGTPSYEQYF
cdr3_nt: TGTGCCTGGGGGGCGGGGACCCCCTCCTATGAGCAGTACTTC

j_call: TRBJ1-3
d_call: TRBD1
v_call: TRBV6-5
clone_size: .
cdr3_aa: CATQGAAGNTIYF
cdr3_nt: TGTGCCACCCAGGGGGCGGCTGGAAACACCATATATTTT

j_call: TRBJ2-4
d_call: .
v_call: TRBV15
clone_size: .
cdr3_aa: CATSRDSEASNIQYF
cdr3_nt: TGTGCCACCAGCAGAGATTCAGAGGCCAGTAACATTCAGTACTTC

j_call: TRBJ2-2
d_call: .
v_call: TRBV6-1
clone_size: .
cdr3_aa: CASSEMWGVGGELFF
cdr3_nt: TGTGCCAGCAGTGAAATGTGGGGAGTTGGCGGGGAGCTGTTTTTT

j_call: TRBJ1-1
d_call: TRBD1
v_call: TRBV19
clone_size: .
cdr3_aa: CASSVDRGRTEAFF
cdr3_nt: TGTGCCAGTAGTGTGGACAGGGGGAGGACTGAAGCTTTCTTT

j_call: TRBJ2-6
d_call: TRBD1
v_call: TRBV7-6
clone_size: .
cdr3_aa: CASSGGQGAFANVLTF
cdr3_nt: TGTGCCAGCAGCGGAGGACAGGGGGCTTTTGCCAACGTCCTGACTTTC

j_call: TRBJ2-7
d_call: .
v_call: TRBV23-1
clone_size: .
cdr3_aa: CASSQSYTITVYEQYF
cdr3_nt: TGCGCCAGCAGTCAATCGTACACCATAACCGTCTACGAGCAGTACTTC

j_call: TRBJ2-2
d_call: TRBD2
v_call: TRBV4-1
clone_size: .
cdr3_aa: CASSQVLAHRSGELFF
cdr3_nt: TGCGCCAGCAGCCAAGTACTAGCGCATAGATCCGGGGAGCTGTTTTTT

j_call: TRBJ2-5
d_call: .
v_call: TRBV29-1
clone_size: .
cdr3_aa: CSVPTGPQETQYF
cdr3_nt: TGCAGCGTCCCCACGGGTCCCCAAGAGACCCAGTACTTC

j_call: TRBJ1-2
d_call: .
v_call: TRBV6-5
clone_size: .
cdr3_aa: CASSYSGKAGGYTF
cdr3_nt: TGTGCCAGCAGTTACTCGGGGAAGGCGGGAGGCTACACCTTC

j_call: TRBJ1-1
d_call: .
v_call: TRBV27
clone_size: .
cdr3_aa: CASSAPGNTEAFF
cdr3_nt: TGTGCCAGCAGCGCCCCGGGGAACACTGAAGCTTTCTTT

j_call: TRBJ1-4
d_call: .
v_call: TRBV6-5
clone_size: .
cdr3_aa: CASSYRVGPRGEKLFF
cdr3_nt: TGTGCCAGCAGTTACCGTGTAGGGCCAAGGGGCGAAAAACTGTTTTTT

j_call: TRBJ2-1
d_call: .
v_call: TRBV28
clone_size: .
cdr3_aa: CASSGGRSGNNEQFF
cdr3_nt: TGTGCCAGCAGTGGGGGGAGGAGCGGCAACAATGAGCAGTTCTTC

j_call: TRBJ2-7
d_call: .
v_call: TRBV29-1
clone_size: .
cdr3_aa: CSVVRGRAAEGYEQYF
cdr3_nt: TGCAGCGTTGTAAGGGGGAGGGCGGCGGAGGGCTACGAGCAGTACTTC

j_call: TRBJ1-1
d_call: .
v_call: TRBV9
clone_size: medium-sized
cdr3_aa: CASSVRPDGYTEAFF
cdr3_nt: TGTGCCAGCAGCGTACGCCCAGACGGGTACACTGAAGCTTTCTTT

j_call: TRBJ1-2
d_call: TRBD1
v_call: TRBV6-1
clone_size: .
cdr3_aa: CASSEAPGQNYGYTF
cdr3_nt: TGTGCCAGCAGCGAAGCTCCGGGACAGAACTATGGCTACACCTTC

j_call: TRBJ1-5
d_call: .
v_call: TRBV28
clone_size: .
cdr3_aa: CASSSGGSYSNQPQHF
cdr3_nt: TGTGCCAGCAGTTCCGGGGGGAGCTATAGCAATCAGCCCCAGCATTTT

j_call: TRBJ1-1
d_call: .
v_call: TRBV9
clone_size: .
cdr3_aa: CASSAGGVRGTEAFF
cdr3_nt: TGTGCCAGCAGCGCGGGGGGGGTCCGGGGCACTGAAGCTTTCTTT

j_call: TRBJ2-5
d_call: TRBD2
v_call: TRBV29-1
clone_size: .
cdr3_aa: CSVEVAGVPQETQYF
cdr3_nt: TGCAGCGTTGAAGTAGCGGGTGTCCCCCAAGAGACCCAGTACTTC

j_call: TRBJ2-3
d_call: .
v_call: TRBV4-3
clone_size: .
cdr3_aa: CASSQGHSRPDTQYF
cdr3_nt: TGCGCCAGCAGCCAAGGGCACAGTCGCCCAGATACGCAGTATTTT

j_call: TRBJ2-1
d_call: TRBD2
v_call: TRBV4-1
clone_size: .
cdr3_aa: CASRRTSGEYNEQFF
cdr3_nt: TGCGCCAGCAGAAGGACTAGCGGGGAATACAATGAGCAGTTCTTC

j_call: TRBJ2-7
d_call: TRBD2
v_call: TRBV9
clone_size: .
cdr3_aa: CASSVGGGISDYEQYF
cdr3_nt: TGTGCCAGCAGCGTAGGGGGGGGGATTTCGGACTACGAGCAGTACTTC

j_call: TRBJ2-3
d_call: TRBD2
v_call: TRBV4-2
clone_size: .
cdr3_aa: CASNEGRLAGDTQYF
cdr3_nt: TGTGCCAGCAACGAGGGGAGACTAGCGGGGGATACGCAGTATTTT

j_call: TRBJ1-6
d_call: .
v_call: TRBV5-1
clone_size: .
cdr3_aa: CASGGETNSPLHF
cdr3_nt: TGCGCCAGCGGGGGCGAAACTAATTCACCCCTCCACTTT

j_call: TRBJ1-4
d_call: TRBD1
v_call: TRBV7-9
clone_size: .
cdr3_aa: CASSLYDRGTSNEKLFF
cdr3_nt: TGTGCCAGCAGCCTCTATGACAGGGGTACGTCTAATGAAAAACTGTTTTTT

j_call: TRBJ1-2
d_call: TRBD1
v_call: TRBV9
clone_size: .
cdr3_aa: CASSVLGQGSGGYGYTF
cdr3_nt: TGTGCCAGCAGCGTATTGGGACAGGGATCAGGGGGCTATGGCTACACCTTC

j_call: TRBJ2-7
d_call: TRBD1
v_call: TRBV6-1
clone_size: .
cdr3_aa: CASIMYRGHSYEQYF
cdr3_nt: TGTGCCAGCATTATGTACAGGGGGCACTCCTACGAGCAGTACTTC

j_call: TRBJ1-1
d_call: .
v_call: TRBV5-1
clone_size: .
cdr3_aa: CASSLSPDRLNTEAFF
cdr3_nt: TGCGCCAGCAGCTTGTCCCCCGACAGACTGAACACTGAAGCTTTCTTT

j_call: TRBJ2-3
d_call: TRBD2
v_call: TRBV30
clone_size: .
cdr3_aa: CAWSVGTSGGNTDTQYF
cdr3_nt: TGTGCCTGGAGTGTTGGGACTAGCGGGGGGAACACAGATACGCAGTATTTT

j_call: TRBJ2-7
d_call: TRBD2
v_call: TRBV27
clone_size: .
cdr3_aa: CASSLRGLAPTPYEQYF
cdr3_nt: TGTGCCAGCAGTTTAAGGGGACTAGCGCCTACCCCCTACGAGCAGTACTTC

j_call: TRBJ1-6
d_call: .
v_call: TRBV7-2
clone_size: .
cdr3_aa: CASSFIGVGNSPLHF
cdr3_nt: TGTGCCAGCAGCTTCATAGGGGTGGGGAATTCACCCCTACACTTT

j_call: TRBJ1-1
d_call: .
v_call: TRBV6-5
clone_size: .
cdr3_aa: CATTGWRAMNTEAFF
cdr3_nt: TGTGCCACCACGGGGTGGAGGGCCATGAACACTGAAGCTTTCTTT

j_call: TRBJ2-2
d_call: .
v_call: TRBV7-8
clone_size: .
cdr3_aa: CASSLYTGELFF
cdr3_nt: TGTGCCAGCAGCCTTTACACCGGGGAGCTGTTTTTT